This T cell receptor (beta chain) was captured by sequencing in a study of blood T cell repertoires in COVID-19. Between the trimmed V and J ends, which lost 4 bases and 3 bases, there was a span of 16 bases. CDR1 is LNHNV and CDR2 is YYDKDF in the germline V gene (reference sequence). There are 15 residues in the CDR3. Assay: immunoSEQ multiplex PCR; the TCRdb copy retains only in-frame clones and omits some. The sample holds fewer than 300,000 clones, more than 80% seen once. The chain couples TRBV15 to TRBJ2-7; D is perhaps TRBD1 (7 bases). The sequence derives from a woman younger than 45 who had recovered from COVID-19. Sequencing was performed on PBMCs or T cells enriched from blood (not recorded which). CDR3 loop: CATSTAGQKDYEQYF. The DNA for the CDR3 is TGTGCCACCAGCACGGCGGGACAGAAAGACTACGAGCAGTACTTC.